This entry lists 10 T cell receptor beta chains sequenced from one sample in a study of OX40 agonist ivuxolimab in advanced cancers. The data were produced by immunoSEQ multiplex PCR, yet TCRdb's version contains in-frame clones alone and is incomplete. The sample includes some 100,000 clones, over 75% seen only once; the top ten take less than 2%. The sample was CD4+ or CD8+ T cells sorted from blood, taken in a trial of the OX40 agonist ivuxolimab. Receptors originate from an adult with an advanced solid tumor such as melanoma, head and neck, liver or kidney cancer.

V is TRBV18 and J is TRBJ1-1; no definite D call. The CDR3 consists of 14 residues. The V gene lost 1 base and the J gene lost 5 bases, with 11 bases spanning the gap. From germline, CDR1 is KGHSH and CDR2 LQKENI. The CDR3 DNA is TGTGCCAGCTCACCACAAGCCAAAGGAACTGAAGCTTTCTTT. This translates into CASSPQAKGTEAFF. The complete variable domain, with remaining parts taken from reference TRBV18 and TRBJ1-1, reads NAGVMQNPRHLVRRRGQEARLRCSPMKGHSHVYWYRQLPEEGLKFMVYLQKENIIDESGMPKERFSAEFPKEGPSILRIQQVVRGDSAAYFCASSPQAKGTEAFFGQGTRLTVV.

The J gene is TRBJ2-7, the V gene TRBV4-2, with D possibly being TRBD2 (7 bases). Per germline, CDR1 LGHNA and CDR2 YNFKEQ. The V end was cut by 1 base, the J end by 7 bases, with 14 bases between. The CDR3 length is 14 residues. For the CDR3, the DNA is TGTGCCAGCAGCCAAGGGGGGCGGGAGAGGGAGCAGTACTTC. Amino acids: CASSQGGREREQYF.

This clone was picked up a small number of times. The V and J genes are TRBV19 and TRBJ1-1; D gene uncertain. Germline-derived CDR1 and CDR2 are LNHDA and SQIVND (reference sequence). The CDR3 extends over 10 amino acids. The V and J ends lost 5 bases and 11 bases respectively, with 9 bases between them. The CDR3: CASSGLGAFF. In DNA form, the CDR3 reads TGTGCCAGTAGTGGACTTGGGGCTTTCTTT.

V and J are TRBV6-6 and TRBJ2-1; 9 bases align to TRBD2. The germline V gene has CDR1 MNHNY and CDR2 SVGAGI (reference sequence). The CDR3 sequence is 13 residues long. Trimming cost V 9 bases and J 0 bases; bases outside gene matches: 0. The CDR3 loop is CASSGSSYNEQFF. Here the CDR3 DNA reads TGTGCCAGTAGCGGGAGCTCCTACAATGAGCAGTTCTTC.

The rearrangement joins TRBV19 to TRBJ2-3; 10 positions match TRBD2. The germline V gene has CDR1 LNHDA and CDR2 SQIVND (reference sequence). J was trimmed by 12 bases and V by 4 bases; bases with no gene match: 4. This CDR3 spans 12 amino acids. This CDR3 reads CASSTAGGDQYF. The CDR3 nucleotides are TGTGCCAGTAGTACAGCGGGAGGGGACCAGTATTTT.

This clone was counted a single time. The genes are TRBV7-2 and TRBJ2-7; D remains ambiguous. With 6 bases removed from V and 6 bases from J, the gap between germline ends came to 15 bases. Germline assignment: CDR1 SGHTA and CDR2 FQGNSA. The CDR3 sequence is 13 residues long. The CDR3 nucleotides read TGTGCCAGCAGTTCGAACCCTGGCATCGAGCAGTACTTC. This codes for CASSSNPGIEQYF.

The V and J genes are TRBV6-5 and TRBJ2-7; possibly TRBD1 or TRBD2 for D (6 bases each). The V gene's germline CDR1 is MNHEY and CDR2 SVGAGI. The CDR3 is 14 residues long. The germline V and J ends were trimmed by 7 bases and 2 bases, with 15 bases remaining between them. CDR3 sequence reads: CASKKPGGTYEQYF. The CDR3 bases are TGTGCCAGCAAGAAACCCGGGGGCACCTACGAGCAGTACTTC.

The gene calls are TRBV6-1 and TRBJ2-7; 14 bases agree with TRBD2. The V gene end was trimmed by 10 bases and the J gene end by 5 bases; junction bases not matched to a gene: 4. This CDR3 is 13 amino acids long. Germline values: CDR1 MNHNS, CDR2 SASEGT. The CDR3 nucleotides are TGTGCCACCCTGGGACTAGCGGGAGACGAGCAGTACTTC. Encoded protein: CATLGLAGDEQYF.

The chain combines TRBV27 with TRBJ2-7; TRBD2 matches at 8 bases. Germline V gene data show CDR1 as MNHEY and CDR2 as SMNVEV (reference sequence). V was clipped by 6 bases and J by 2 bases; unmatched bases: 6. The CDR3 is 14 residues long. The CDR3 bases are TGTGCCAGCAGGCGGCTAGCGGGTCCCTACGAGCAGTACTTC. This translates into CASRRLAGPYEQYF.

This clone was found many times. The chain has TRBV6-1 and TRBJ2-7; 7 positions match TRBD1. Losses at the gene ends were 2 bases for V and 2 bases for J; bases not matched to a gene: 6. The CDR3 extends over 15 amino acids. Germline V gene lookup returns CDR1 MNHNS and CDR2 SASEGT. Written as DNA, the CDR3 is TGTGCCAGCAGTGAAACAGGGGTGGGAACCTACGAGCAGTACTTC. Protein: CASSETGVGTYEQYF.